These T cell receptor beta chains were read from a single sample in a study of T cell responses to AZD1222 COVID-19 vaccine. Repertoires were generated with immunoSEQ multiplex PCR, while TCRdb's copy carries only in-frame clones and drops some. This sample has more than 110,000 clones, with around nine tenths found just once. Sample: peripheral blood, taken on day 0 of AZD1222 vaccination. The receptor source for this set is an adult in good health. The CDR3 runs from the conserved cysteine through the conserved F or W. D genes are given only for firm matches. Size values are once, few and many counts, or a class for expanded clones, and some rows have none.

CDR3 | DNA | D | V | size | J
CASSLSPPTNEKLFF | TGTGCCAGCAGCTTAAGTCCACCAACTAATGAAAAACTGTTTTTT | - | TRBV7-9 | once | TRBJ1-4
CASSPGPQASSGNTIYF | TGCGCCAGCAGCCCTGGCCCGCAGGCATCCTCTGGAAACACCATATATTTT | - | TRBV5-1 | - | TRBJ1-3
CAWGRGHAGYEQYF | TGTGCCTGGGGCAGGGGGCATGCAGGCTACGAGCAGTACTTC | TRBD1 | TRBV30 | - | TRBJ2-7
CAWSVMELFTGELFF | TGTGCCTGGAGTGTAATGGAGCTTTTCACCGGGGAGCTGTTTTTT | - | TRBV30 | few | TRBJ2-2
CASSTTPNTEAFF | TGTGCCAGTAGTACTACACCGAACACTGAAGCTTTCTTT | - | TRBV19 | - | TRBJ1-1
CASSLGGNGNQPQHF | TGTGCCAGCAGCTTAGGTGGTAATGGCAATCAGCCCCAGCATTTT | - | TRBV7-9 | - | TRBJ1-5
CASSLHAVTNTGELFF | TGTGCCAGCAGCTTGCACGCAGTTACGAACACCGGGGAGCTGTTTTTT | - | TRBV7-3 | - | TRBJ2-2
CASSPTDRPDYSGANVLTF | TGCGCCAGCAGCCCAACGGACAGGCCCGACTACTCTGGGGCCAACGTCCTGACTTTC | TRBD1 | TRBV4-1 | - | TRBJ2-6
CASSSGTKNYYEQYF | TGTGCCAGCAGCTCCGGGACAAAGAATTACTACGAGCAGTACTTC | - | TRBV25-1 | - | TRBJ2-7
CASSVATGPNTGELFF | TGTGCCAGCAGCGTAGCTACAGGGCCGAACACCGGGGAGCTGTTTTTT | - | TRBV9 | - | TRBJ2-2
CASSAANTEAFF | TGTGCCAGCAGCGCAGCTAACACTGAAGCTTTCTTT | - | TRBV9 | - | TRBJ1-1
CASGKRGNTIYF | TGTGCTAGTGGTAAAAGGGGAAACACCATATATTTT | - | TRBV12-5 | - | TRBJ1-3
CASSLVGREAEQFF | TGTGCCAGCAGTTTAGTAGGCCGAGAGGCTGAGCAGTTCTTC | - | TRBV27 | - | TRBJ2-1
CASSYSGVGTEAFF | TGTGCCAGCAGTTACTCAGGGGTTGGTACTGAAGCTTTCTTT | - | TRBV6-6 | once | TRBJ1-1
CASGYEVHNSPLHF | TGCGCCAGCGGTTACGAAGTCCATAATTCACCCCTCCACTTT | - | TRBV5-1 | - | TRBJ1-6
CASSDTGYEQYF | TGTGCCAGCAGTGATACAGGCTACGAGCAGTACTTC | - | TRBV2 | - | TRBJ2-7
CASSTTGTLYNEQFF | TGTGCCAGCAGCACAACCGGGACCCTATACAATGAGCAGTTCTTC | - | TRBV11-2 | - | TRBJ2-1
CAWSESWSRRGSPLHF | TGTGCCTGGAGTGAATCGTGGTCGAGGAGGGGTTCACCCCTCCACTTT | - | TRBV30 | - | TRBJ1-6
CASSTWTAGNTIYF | TGTGCCAGCTCAACATGGACAGCCGGAAACACCATATATTTT | - | TRBV18 | - | TRBJ1-3
CASSQFRAISGANVLTF | TGCGCCAGCAGCCAGTTTAGGGCCATCTCTGGGGCCAACGTCCTGACTTTC | - | TRBV4-3 | - | TRBJ2-6
CSVPAVGGPYEQYF | TGCAGCGTTCCCGCTGTGGGAGGCCCCTACGAGCAGTACTTC | - | TRBV29-1 | - | TRBJ2-7
CASSFLSNNAYNEQFF | TGTGCCAGCAGCTTTTTATCTAATAACGCCTACAATGAGCAGTTCTTC | - | TRBV7-2 | - | TRBJ2-1
CATSRDSGPYEQYF | TGTGCCACCAGCAGAGACAGCGGGCCCTACGAGCAGTACTTC | - | TRBV15 | - | TRBJ2-7
CATSDPGDRTDTQYF | TGTGCCACCAGTGACCCAGGGGACCGCACAGATACGCAGTATTTT | - | TRBV24-1 | - | TRBJ2-3
CASSVLGQINSPLHF | TGTGCCAGCAGTGTTCTAGGACAGATAAATTCACCCCTCCACTTT | - | TRBV2 | - | TRBJ1-6
CASSFLPGDSYEQYF | TGTGCCAGCAGCTTCCTGCCGGGGGACTCCTACGAGCAGTACTTC | - | TRBV11-1 | - | TRBJ2-7
CATSSVTQGAYEQYF | TGTGCCACCAGCAGCGTGACGCAGGGGGCTTACGAGCAGTACTTC | TRBD1 | TRBV15 | once | TRBJ2-7
CASSLRGGTVMNTEAFF | TGTGCCAGCAGCCTTAGAGGCGGGACAGTTATGAACACTGAAGCTTTCTTT | TRBD1 | TRBV7-2 | - | TRBJ1-1
CSVSNYGYTF | TGCAGCGTTTCGAACTATGGCTACACCTTC | - | TRBV29-1 | - | TRBJ1-2
CASSIPGFAYGYTF | TGTGCCAGCAGCATACCGGGATTTGCCTATGGCTACACCTTC | - | TRBV7-9 | once | TRBJ1-2
CASSRTLSSDTQYF | TGTGCCAGCAGCCGGACCTTGAGCTCGGATACGCAGTATTTT | - | TRBV3-1/TRBV3-2 | - | TRBJ2-3
CASSLVSRGTGELFF | TGTGCCAGCAGCTTGGTTAGCAGGGGGACCGGGGAGCTGTTTTTT | TRBD1 | TRBV5-4 | once | TRBJ2-2
CSVEDRAGVEGKNYGYTF | TGCAGCGTTGAAGATCGCGCAGGTGTGGAGGGAAAAAACTATGGCTACACCTTC | - | TRBV29-1 | - | TRBJ1-2
CASSHTDGWGQPQHF | TGCGCCAGCAGCCACACGGACGGGTGGGGTCAGCCCCAGCATTTT | - | TRBV4-1 | - | TRBJ1-5
CASSPGTGGYEQYF | TGCGCCAGCAGCCCGGGGACAGGGGGCTACGAGCAGTACTTC | TRBD1 | TRBV5-1 | - | TRBJ2-7
CASSYAGTSGLTGGTDTQYF | TGCGCCAGCAGCTACGCCGGGACTAGCGGGCTTACGGGGGGGACAGATACGCAGTATTTT | TRBD2 | TRBV5-1 | - | TRBJ2-3
CASSLFRRGSSHSNQPQHF | TGTGCCAGCAGTTTATTCAGGCGAGGATCCAGCCATAGCAATCAGCCCCAGCATTTT | - | TRBV28 | - | TRBJ1-5
CATSDQAGPRGQYF | TGTGCCACCAGTGATCAGGCAGGCCCTCGAGGGCAGTACTTC | - | TRBV24-1 | - | TRBJ2-7
CASSQAISSGRETQYF | TGCGCCAGCAGCCAAGCTATATCTAGCGGGAGAGAGACCCAGTACTTC | TRBD2 | TRBV4-1 | - | TRBJ2-5
CASSLDRVDYYSNQPQHF | TGTGCCAGCAGCCTGGACAGGGTGGATTATTATAGCAATCAGCCCCAGCATTTT | TRBD1 | TRBV7-9 | once | TRBJ1-5
CASTPAGQGADTQYF | TGTGCCAGCACCCCCGCGGGGCAGGGCGCAGATACGCAGTATTTT | - | TRBV19 | - | TRBJ2-3
CASSLGQNNEQFF | TGTGCCAGCAGCCTGGGACAAAACAATGAGCAGTTCTTC | - | TRBV12-3/TRBV12-4 | - | TRBJ2-1
CASSYSTGLGTEAFF | TGTGCCAGCAGTTATTCGACAGGGTTGGGCACTGAAGCTTTCTTT | TRBD1 | TRBV6-5 | - | TRBJ1-1
CASSLEAGQGRGYTF | TGCGCCAGCAGCTTGGAGGCGGGACAGGGGAGAGGCTACACCTTC | TRBD1 | TRBV5-1 | - | TRBJ1-2
CASSLSLTGASGNYEQYF | TGTGCCAGCAGCTTATCCCTGACAGGGGCTAGCGGGAACTACGAGCAGTACTTC | - | TRBV5-5 | - | TRBJ2-7
CASSLVGNTEAFF | TGTGCCAGCAGTTTAGTTGGAAACACTGAAGCTTTCTTT | - | TRBV12-3/TRBV12-4 | - | TRBJ1-1
CSGGDRTEAFF | TGCAGCGGGGGAGACAGGACTGAAGCTTTCTTT | - | TRBV29-1 | - | TRBJ1-1